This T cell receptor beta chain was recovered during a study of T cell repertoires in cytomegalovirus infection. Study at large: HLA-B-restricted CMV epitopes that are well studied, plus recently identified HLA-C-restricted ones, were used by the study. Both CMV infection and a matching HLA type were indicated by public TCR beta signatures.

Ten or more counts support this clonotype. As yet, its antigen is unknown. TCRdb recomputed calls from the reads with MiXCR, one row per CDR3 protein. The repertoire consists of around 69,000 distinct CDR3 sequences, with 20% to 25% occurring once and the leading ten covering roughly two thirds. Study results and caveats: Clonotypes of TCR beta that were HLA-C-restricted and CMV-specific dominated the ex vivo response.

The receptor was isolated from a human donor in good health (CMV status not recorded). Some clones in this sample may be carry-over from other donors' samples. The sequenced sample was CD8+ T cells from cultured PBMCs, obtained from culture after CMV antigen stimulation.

CDR3 in amino acids: CASSLVRRIPYEQYF. The CDR3 DNA reads TGTGCCAGCAGTTTAGTGCGAAGGATCCCCTACGAGCAGTACTTC. The chain carries TRBV27 and TRBJ2-7; D is ambiguous. The CDR3 totals 15 residues. V lost 2 bases, J lost 2 bases, and 13 bases lay in between. Germline V gene sequence: CDR1 MNHEY, CDR2 SMNVEV (reference sequence).